Included here is one T cell receptor (beta chain) sequence, with context. The antigen is not known. These data belong to a study of T cell repertoires in cytomegalovirus infection. CDR3 size: 14 residues. From germline, CDR1 is MNHNS and CDR2 SASEGT. V was trimmed by 4 bases and J by 5 bases, leaving 9 bases between them. TCRdb processed the reads anew with MiXCR; each CDR3 protein has one entry. There are 450,000 to 600,000 distinct CDR3 sequences in the sample; roughly a third occur only once, and roughly 15% lies in the top ten. The material was cultured PBMCs, obtained from culture after CMV antigen stimulation. The rearrangement links TRBV6-1 to TRBJ2-6; D is uncertain. This receptor was identified in a human donor in good health (CMV status not recorded). Some clones in this sample may be carry-over from other donors' samples. Written as DNA, the CDR3 is TGTGCCAGCAGTGTATGGATGTGGGCCAACGTCCTGACTTTC. Protein sequence: CASSVWMWANVLTF.